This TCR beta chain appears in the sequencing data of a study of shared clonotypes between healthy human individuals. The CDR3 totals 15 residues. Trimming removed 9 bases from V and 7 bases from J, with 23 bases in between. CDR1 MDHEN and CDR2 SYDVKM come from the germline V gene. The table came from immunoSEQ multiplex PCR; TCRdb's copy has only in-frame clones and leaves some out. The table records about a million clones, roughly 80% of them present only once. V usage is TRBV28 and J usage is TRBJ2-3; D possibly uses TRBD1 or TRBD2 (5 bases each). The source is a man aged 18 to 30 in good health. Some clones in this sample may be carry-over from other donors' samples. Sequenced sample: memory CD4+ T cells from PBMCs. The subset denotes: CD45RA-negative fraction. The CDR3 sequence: CARGPKGRAPNTQYF. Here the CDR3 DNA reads TGTGCCAGGGGACCCAAAGGTAGGGCCCCAAATACGCAGTATTTT.